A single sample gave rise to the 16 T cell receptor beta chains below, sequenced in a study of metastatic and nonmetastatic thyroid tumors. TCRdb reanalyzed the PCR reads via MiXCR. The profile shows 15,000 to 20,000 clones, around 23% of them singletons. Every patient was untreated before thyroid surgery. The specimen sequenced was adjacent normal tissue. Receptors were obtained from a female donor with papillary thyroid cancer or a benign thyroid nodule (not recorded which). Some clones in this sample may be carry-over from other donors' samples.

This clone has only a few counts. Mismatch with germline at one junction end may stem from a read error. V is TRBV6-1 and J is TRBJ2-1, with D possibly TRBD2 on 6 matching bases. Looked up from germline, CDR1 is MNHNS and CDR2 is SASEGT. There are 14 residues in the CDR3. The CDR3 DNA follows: TGTGCCAGCAAAGGGACTGGAGTTATAGATGAGCAGTTATTC. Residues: CASKGTGVIDEQLF.

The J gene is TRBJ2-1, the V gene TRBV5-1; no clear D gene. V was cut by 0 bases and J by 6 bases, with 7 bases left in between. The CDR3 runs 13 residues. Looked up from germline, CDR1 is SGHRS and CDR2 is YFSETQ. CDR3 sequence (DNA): TGCGCCAGCAGCTTGGGCACCAGCAATGAGCAGTTCTTC. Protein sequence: CASSLGTSNEQFF.

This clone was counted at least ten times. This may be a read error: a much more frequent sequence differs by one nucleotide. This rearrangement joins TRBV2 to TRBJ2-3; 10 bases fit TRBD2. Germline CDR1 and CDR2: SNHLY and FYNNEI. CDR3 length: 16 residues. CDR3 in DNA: TGTGCCAGCGGTGAGGGTGGGACTAGCGGCACAGATACGCAGTATTTT. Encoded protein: CASGEGGTSGTDTQYF.

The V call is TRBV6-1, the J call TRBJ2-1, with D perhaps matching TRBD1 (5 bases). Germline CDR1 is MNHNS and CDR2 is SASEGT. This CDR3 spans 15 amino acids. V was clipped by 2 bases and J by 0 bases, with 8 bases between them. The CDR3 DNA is TGTGCCAGCAGTGAATCAACAGGCTCCTACAATGAGCAGTTCTTC. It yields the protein CASSESTGSYNEQFF.

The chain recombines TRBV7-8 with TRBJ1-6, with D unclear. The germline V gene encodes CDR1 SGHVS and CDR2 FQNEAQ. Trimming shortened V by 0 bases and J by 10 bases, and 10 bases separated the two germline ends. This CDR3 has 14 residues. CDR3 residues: CASSLADPGSPLHF. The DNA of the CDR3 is TGTGCCAGCAGCTTAGCGGATCCGGGATCACCCCTCCACTTT.

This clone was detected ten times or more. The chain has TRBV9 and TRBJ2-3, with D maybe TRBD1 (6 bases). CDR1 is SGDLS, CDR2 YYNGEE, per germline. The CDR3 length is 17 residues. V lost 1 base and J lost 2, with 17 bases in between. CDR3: CASSVSGGGGYTDTQYF. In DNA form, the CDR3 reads TGTGCCAGCAGCGTATCCGGTGGGGGCGGATACACAGATACGCAGTATTTT.

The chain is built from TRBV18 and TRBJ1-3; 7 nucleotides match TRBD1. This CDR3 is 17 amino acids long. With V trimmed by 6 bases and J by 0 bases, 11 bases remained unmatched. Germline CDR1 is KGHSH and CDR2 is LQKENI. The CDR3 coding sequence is TGTGCCAGCTCCGGATTGGGACAGCAAAGCTCTGGAAACACCATATATTTT. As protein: CASSGLGQQSSGNTIYF.

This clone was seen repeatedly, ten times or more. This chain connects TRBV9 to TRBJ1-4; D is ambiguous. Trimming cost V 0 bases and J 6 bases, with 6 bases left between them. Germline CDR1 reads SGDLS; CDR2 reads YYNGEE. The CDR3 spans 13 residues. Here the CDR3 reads CASSVGGDEKLFF. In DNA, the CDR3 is TGTGCCAGCAGCGTAGGGGGTGATGAAAAACTGTTTTTT.

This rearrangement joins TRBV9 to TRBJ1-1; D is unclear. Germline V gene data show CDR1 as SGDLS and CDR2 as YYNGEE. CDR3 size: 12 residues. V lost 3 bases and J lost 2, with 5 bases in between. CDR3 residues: CASSGSNTEAFF. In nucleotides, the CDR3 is TGTGCCAGCAGCGGATCAAACACTGAAGCTTTCTTT. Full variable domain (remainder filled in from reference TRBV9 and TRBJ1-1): DSGVTQTPKHLITATGQRVTLRCSPRSGDLSVYWYQQSLDQGLQFLIQYYNGEERAKGNILERFSAQQFPDLHSELNLSSLELGDSALYFCASSGSNTEAFFGQGTRLTVV.

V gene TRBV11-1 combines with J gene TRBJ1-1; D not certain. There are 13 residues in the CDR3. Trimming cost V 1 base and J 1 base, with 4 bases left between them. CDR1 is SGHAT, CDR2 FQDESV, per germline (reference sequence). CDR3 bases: TGTGCCAGCAGCTTAGTTGAGAACACTGAAGCTTTCTTT. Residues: CASSLVENTEAFF. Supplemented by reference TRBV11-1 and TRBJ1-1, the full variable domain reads EAEVAQSPRYKITEKSQAVAFWCDPISGHATLYWYRQILGQGPELLVQFQDESVVDDSQLPKDRFSAERLKGVDSTLKIQPAELGDSAMYLCASSLVENTEAFFGQGTRLTVV.

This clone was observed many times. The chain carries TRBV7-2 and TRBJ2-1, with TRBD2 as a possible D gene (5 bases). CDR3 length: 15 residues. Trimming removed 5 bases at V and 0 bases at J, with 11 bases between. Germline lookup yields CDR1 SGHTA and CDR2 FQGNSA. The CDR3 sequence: CASSPRTVSYNEQFF. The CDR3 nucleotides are TGTGCCAGCAGCCCAAGGACTGTCTCCTACAATGAGCAGTTCTTC.

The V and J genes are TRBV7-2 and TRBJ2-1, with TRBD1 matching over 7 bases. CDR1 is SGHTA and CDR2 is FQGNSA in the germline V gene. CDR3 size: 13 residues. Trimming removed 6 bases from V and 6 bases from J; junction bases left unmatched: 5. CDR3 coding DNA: TGTGCCAGCAGAGTATCAGGGGGCAATGAGCAGTTCTTC. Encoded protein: CASRVSGGNEQFF.

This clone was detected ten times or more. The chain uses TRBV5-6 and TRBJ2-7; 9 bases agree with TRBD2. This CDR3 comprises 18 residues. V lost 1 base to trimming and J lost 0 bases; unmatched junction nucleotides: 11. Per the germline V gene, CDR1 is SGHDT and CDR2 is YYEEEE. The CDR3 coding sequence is TGTGCCAGCAGCTTGCGGCCTAGCGGGAAAGGGCCCTCCTACGAGCAGTACTTC. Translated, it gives CASSLRPSGKGPSYEQYF.

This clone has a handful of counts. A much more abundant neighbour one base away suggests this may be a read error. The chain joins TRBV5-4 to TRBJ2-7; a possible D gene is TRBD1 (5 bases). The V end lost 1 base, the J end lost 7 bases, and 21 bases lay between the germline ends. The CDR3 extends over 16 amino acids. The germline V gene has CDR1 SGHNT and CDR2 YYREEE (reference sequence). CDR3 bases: TGTGCCAGCAGCTTGCATTTCACTGGGGCCCACATAGAGCAGTACTTC. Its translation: CASSLHFTGAHIEQYF. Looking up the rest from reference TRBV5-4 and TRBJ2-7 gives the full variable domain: ETGVTQSPTHLIKTRGQQVTLRCSSQSGHNTVSWYQQALGQGPQFIFQYYREEENGRGNFPPRFSGLQFPNYSSELNVNALELDDSALYLCASSLHFTGAHIEQYFGPGTRLTVT.

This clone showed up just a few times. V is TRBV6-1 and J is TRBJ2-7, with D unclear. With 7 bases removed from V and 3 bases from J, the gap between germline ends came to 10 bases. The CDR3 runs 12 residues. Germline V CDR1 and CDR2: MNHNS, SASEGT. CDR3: CASTTELYEQYF. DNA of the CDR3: TGTGCCAGCACAACAGAGCTCTACGAGCAGTACTTC.

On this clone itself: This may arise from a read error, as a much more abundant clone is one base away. The CDR3 nucleotides are TGCAGTGCTAGGGTGGGCTGGAGGGCCGCCGGGGAGCTGTTTTTT. Amino acids: CSARVGWRAAGELFF. The chain employs TRBV20-1 and TRBJ2-2, with a weak D call TRBD2 (6 bases). The CDR3 contains 15 residues. CDR1 DFQATT and CDR2 SNEGSKA come from the germline V gene (reference sequence). V was clipped by 3 bases and J by 6 bases, with 17 bases between them.